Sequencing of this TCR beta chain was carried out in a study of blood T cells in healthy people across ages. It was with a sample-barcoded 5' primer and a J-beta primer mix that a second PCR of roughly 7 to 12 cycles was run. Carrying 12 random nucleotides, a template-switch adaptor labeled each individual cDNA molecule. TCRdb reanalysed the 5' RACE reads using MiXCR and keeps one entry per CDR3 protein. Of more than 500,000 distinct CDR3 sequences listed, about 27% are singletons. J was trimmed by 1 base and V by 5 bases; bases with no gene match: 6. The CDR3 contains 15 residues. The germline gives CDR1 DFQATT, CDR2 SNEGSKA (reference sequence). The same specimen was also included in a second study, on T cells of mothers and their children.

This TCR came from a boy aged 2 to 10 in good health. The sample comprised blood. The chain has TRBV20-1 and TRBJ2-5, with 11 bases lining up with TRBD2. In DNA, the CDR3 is TGCAGTGCTGCCCTAGCGGGAGGCTTCCAAGAGACCCAGTACTTC. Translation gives CSAALAGGFQETQYF.